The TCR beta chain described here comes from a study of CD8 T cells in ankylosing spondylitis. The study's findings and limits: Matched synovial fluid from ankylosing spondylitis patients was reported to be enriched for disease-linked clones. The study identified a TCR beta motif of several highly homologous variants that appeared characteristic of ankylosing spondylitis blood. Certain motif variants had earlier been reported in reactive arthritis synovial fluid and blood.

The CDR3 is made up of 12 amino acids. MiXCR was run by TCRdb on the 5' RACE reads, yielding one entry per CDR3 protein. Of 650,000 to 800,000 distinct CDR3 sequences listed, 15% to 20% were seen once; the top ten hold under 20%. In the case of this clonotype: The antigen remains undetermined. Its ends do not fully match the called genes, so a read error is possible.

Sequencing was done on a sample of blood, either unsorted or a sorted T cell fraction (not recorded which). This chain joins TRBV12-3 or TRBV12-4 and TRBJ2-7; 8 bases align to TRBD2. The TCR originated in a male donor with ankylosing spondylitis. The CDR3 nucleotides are TGTGCCAGCACCCAAGCGGGGGATCGGCGGCACTTC. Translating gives CASTQAGDRRHF.